This TCR beta chain stems from a study of shared clonotypes between healthy human individuals. Study at large: The people who gave samples were two women and a few men aged 18 to 49.

Measured with immunoSEQ multiplex PCR; TCRdb has only the in-frame clones, and not every one. This sample carries about half a million clones, 81% of them seen once, and the ten largest clones take roughly 13%. About this clone itself: Its antigen is currently unknown.

CDR1 is SGHRS and CDR2 is YFSETQ in the germline V gene. The V end was cut by 1 base, the J end by 7 bases, with 12 bases between. The CDR3 has 14 residues. Study observations and caveats: Investigators collected only blood, and repertoires in tissues likely differ.

The sequence was obtained from a middle-aged woman in good health. Some clones in this sample may be carry-over from other donors' samples. The sample comprised PBMCs. This rearrangement joins TRBV5-1 to TRBJ2-1; maybe TRBD1 (5 bases). CDR3 loop: CASSLNAGLNEQFF. CDR3 nucleotide sequence: TGCGCCAGCAGCTTGAACGCAGGGTTGAATGAGCAGTTCTTC.